Below are 6 T cell receptor beta chains sequenced from a single sample in a study of blood T cell repertoires in COVID-19. Assay used: immunoSEQ multiplex PCR; TCRdb lists only in-frame clones, some missing. The sample includes roughly 49,000 clones, around 86% of them seen just once. Sequencing input: peripheral blood. These receptors were taken from a man aged 50 to 60 with active COVID-19.

The V and J genes are TRBV9 and TRBJ2-1, with 8 bases identical to TRBD2. The V and J ends lost 2 bases and 6 bases, in that order; junction bases with no gene match: 4. Germline CDR1 SGDLS, CDR2 YYNGEE. This CDR3 region has 14 residues. The CDR3 DNA reads TGTGCCAGCAGCGTCTTAAGCGGGAGCAATGAGCAGTTCTTC. This codes for CASSVLSGSNEQFF.

This clone was found once. The chain has TRBV3-1 (or the pseudogene TRBV3-2) and TRBJ2-3; D might be TRBD1 (6 bases). The V gene's germline CDR1 is LGHDT and CDR2 YNNKEL (reference sequence). Trimming left V 3 bases short and J 3 bases short, with 10 bases between. The CDR3 is made up of 14 amino acids. CDR3 loop: CASSHRGGTDTQYF. CDR3 sequence (DNA): TGTGCCAGCAGCCATCGAGGGGGAACAGATACGCAGTATTTT.

This clone showed up just a few times. This chain joins TRBV6-5 and TRBJ1-1; TRBD1 agrees at 10 bases. This CDR3 comprises 13 residues. J lost 8 bases, V lost 8 bases, and 8 bases had no gene match. Looked up from germline, CDR1 is MNHEY and CDR2 is SVGAGI. CDR3: CASGIGTGVEAFF. The CDR3 DNA reads TGTGCCAGCGGAATAGGGACAGGGGTCGAAGCTTTCTTT.

The chain carries TRBV11-3 and TRBJ2-5; a possible D gene is TRBD1 (6 bases). V dropped 5 bases and J dropped 5 bases, with 15 bases sitting between them. From germline, CDR1 is SGHNT and CDR2 YENEEA. The CDR3 has 14 amino acids. CDR3 region: CASSVTGEEETQYF. The CDR3 DNA reads TGTGCCAGCAGCGTGACAGGAGAGGAGGAGACCCAGTACTTC. The full variable domain, its missing parts supplied by reference TRBV11-3 and TRBJ2-5, is EAGVVQSPRYKIIEKKQPVAFWCNPISGHNTLYWYLQNLGQGPELLIRYENEEAVDDSQLPKDRFSAERLKGVDSTLKIQPAELGDSAVYLCASSVTGEEETQYFGPGTRLLVL.

The V gene is TRBV10-1, the J gene TRBJ1-6; tentative D call: TRBD1 (5 bases). The CDR3 covers 15 residues. Germline V gives CDR1 WNHNN, CDR2 SYGVQD (reference sequence). Trimming left V 3 bases short and J 7 bases short, with 13 bases between. Here the CDR3 DNA reads TGCGCCAGCAGTGATGGGCAGGGCTGGAATTCACCCCTCCACTTT. Translation gives CASSDGQGWNSPLHF.

The chain carries TRBV29-1 and TRBJ1-1; TRBD1 is a possible D gene (6 bases). V lost 2 bases and J lost 1, with 11 bases in between. Germline V gene sequence: CDR1 SQVTM, CDR2 ANQGSEA. This CDR3 has 14 amino acids. The CDR3 nucleotides are TGCAGCGTTGAAATGGGCAGGGGGAACACTGAAGCTTTCTTT. Its protein product is CSVEMGRGNTEAFF.